This T cell receptor (beta chain) was identified during a study of blood T cell repertoires in COVID-19. Study-wide context: Italy, Spain and the United States were the sources of the convalescent and acute COVID-19 samples. Sources were T cells, B-cell-depleted T cells, or PBMCs; the material itself was cDNA or gDNA.

Original methodology: Estimated nucleated cell counts came from reference gene primer amplification. The method was immunoSEQ multiplex PCR; TCRdb's version includes in-frame clones alone and lacks a portion of them. D and trimming come from the DNA, and the V and J calls and clone size come from that table. The table records 75,000 to 90,000 clones, around four fifths of them present only once. This clonotype originated in a man at least 80 years old with active or convalescent COVID-19. Sequenced material: peripheral blood.

For the CDR3, the DNA is TGTGCCAGCAGCTTTAGCGGGAGCTCCTACAATGAGCAGTTCTTC. Translated, it gives CASSFSGSSYNEQFF. The V and J genes are TRBV7-2 and TRBJ2-1; TRBD2 matches at 9 bases. With V trimmed by 3 bases and J by 0 bases, 0 bases remained unmatched. The germline V gene has CDR1 SGHTA and CDR2 FQGNSA. This CDR3 comprises 15 residues.